These T cell receptor beta chains were read from a single sample in a study of blood T cell repertoires in COVID-19. Using immunoSEQ multiplex PCR, the repertoire was profiled, and TCRdb retains in-frame clones only, with some absent. This table has approximately 280,000 clones, around nine tenths appearing once. The sequenced sample was peripheral blood. All receptors come from a man aged 45-65 years with acute or convalescent COVID-19. CDR3s include the opening cysteine and the closing phenylalanine or tryptophan. The order of the fields is J gene, D gene, clone size, V gene, CDR3 protein, CDR3 DNA. The D gene is left open where the match is weak. Clone size appears in some rows only: once, few, many, or a class for an expanded clone.

TRBJ2-1 | - | - | TRBV11-2 | CASSLMLGREQFF | TGTGCCAGCAGCTTAATGCTGGGCAGGGAGCAGTTCTTC
TRBJ1-1 | - | once | TRBV10-3 | CAIRAGATEAFF | TGTGCCATCAGAGCAGGGGCCACTGAAGCTTTCTTT
TRBJ1-2 | - | - | TRBV29-1 | CSVEPGTYGYTF | TGCAGCGTTGAACCGGGTACCTATGGCTACACCTTC
TRBJ2-7 | TRBD1 | - | TRBV5-4 | CASSGTGGSYEQYF | TGTGCCAGCAGCGGGACAGGGGGATCCTACGAGCAGTACTTC
TRBJ2-7 | - | - | TRBV10-1 | CASHVDHKDSYEQYF | TGCGCCAGCCATGTGGACCATAAGGACAGCTACGAGCAGTACTTC
TRBJ1-4 | TRBD1 | once | TRBV12-5 | CASGLQGALNEKLFF | TGTGCTAGTGGTTTACAGGGGGCTCTAAATGAAAAACTGTTTTTT
TRBJ1-6 | TRBD1 | - | TRBV7-2 | CASSLGGTGINSPLHF | TGTGCCAGCAGCTTGGGCGGGACAGGGATCAATTCACCCCTCCACTTT
TRBJ1-6 | - | - | TRBV6-6 | CASSTGSSPLHF | TGTGCCAGCAGTACAGGAAGTTCACCCCTCCACTTT
TRBJ1-6 | - | - | TRBV30 | CAWSTPQGGAFSPLHF | TGTGCCTGGAGTACACCACAGGGAGGGGCGTTCTCACCCCTCCACTTT
TRBJ2-5 | - | - | TRBV7-3 | CASSSGQGGTQETQYF | TGTGCCAGCAGCTCCGGACAGGGAGGGACCCAAGAGACCCAGTACTTC
TRBJ2-3 | - | - | TRBV11-3 | CASSAFRTDTQYF | TGTGCCAGCAGCGCGTTTCGCACAGATACGCAGTATTTT
TRBJ2-7 | TRBD1 | - | TRBV24-1 | CATSDSRTGQFYEQYF | TGTGCCACCAGTGATTCCCGGACAGGCCAATTCTACGAGCAGTACTTC
TRBJ1-5 | TRBD1 | - | TRBV9 | CASSVGTGSNQPQHF | TGTGCCAGCAGCGTAGGGACAGGGAGTAATCAGCCCCAGCATTTT
TRBJ1-1 | - | - | TRBV5-1 | CASSPLLDSGTEAFF | TGCGCCAGCAGCCCCCTGCTCGACAGTGGTACTGAAGCTTTCTTT
TRBJ2-2 | TRBD1 | - | TRBV7-3 | CASSLQGANTGELFF | TGTGCCAGCAGCTTGCAGGGGGCTAACACCGGGGAGCTGTTTTTT
TRBJ1-5 | - | - | TRBV24-1 | CATSVPGGPQHF | TGTGCCACCAGTGTCCCAGGAGGGCCCCAGCATTTT
TRBJ2-2 | TRBD2 | - | TRBV10-2 | CASSPGLAGTGELFF | TGCGCCAGCAGCCCCGGACTAGCGGGGACCGGGGAGCTGTTTTTT
TRBJ1-2 | - | - | TRBV12-3/TRBV12-4 | CASSFSTYGYTF | TGTGCCAGCAGTTTTAGCACCTATGGCTACACCTTC
TRBJ2-5 | - | - | TRBV19 | CASRTSGSDGTQYF | TGTGCCAGTAGAACATCGGGTAGCGATGGGACCCAGTACTTC
TRBJ2-2 | - | - | TRBV6-6 | CASSASGPRGTGELFF | TGTGCCAGCAGTGCAAGCGGGCCTCGTGGCACCGGGGAGCTGTTTTTT
TRBJ2-5 | - | - | TRBV5-6 | CASSSNLRETQYF | TGTGCCAGCAGCTCCAACTTGAGGGAGACCCAGTACTTC
TRBJ2-2 | - | - | TRBV7-9 | CASTGTDNTGELFF | TGTGCCAGCACCGGGACTGATAACACCGGGGAGCTGTTTTTT
TRBJ1-2 | - | - | TRBV5-8 | CASSLGGANYGYTF | TGTGCCAGCAGCTTGGGGGGGGCTAACTATGGCTACACCTTC
TRBJ1-5 | - | once | TRBV5-6 | CASSLAGPENQPQHF | TGTGCCAGCAGCTTGGCAGGTCCCGAGAATCAGCCCCAGCATTTT
TRBJ2-2 | - | - | TRBV6-5 | CASIIRYTGELFF | TGTGCCAGCATTATACGGTACACCGGGGAGCTGTTTTTT
TRBJ2-2 | TRBD1 | - | TRBV5-4 | CASSSTGGAGTGELFF | TGTGCCAGCAGCTCTACAGGGGGCGCGGGCACCGGGGAGCTGTTTTTT
TRBJ2-7 | TRBD2 | - | TRBV5-1 | CASSLAFGGTTYEQYF | TGCGCCAGCAGCTTGGCTTTCGGGGGGACCACCTACGAGCAGTACTTC
TRBJ2-5 | TRBD2 | - | TRBV7-8 | CASSLDLAGGPGETQYF | TGTGCCAGCAGCTTAGACCTAGCGGGGGGGCCCGGGGAGACCCAGTACTTC
TRBJ1-6 | - | once | TRBV5-6 | CASSPRVSPLHF | TGTGCCAGCAGCCCCAGGGTTTCACCCCTCCACTTT
TRBJ2-7 | - | - | TRBV5-1 | CASSPTTGASYEQYF | TGCGCCAGCAGCCCAACCACAGGAGCATCTTACGAGCAGTACTTC
TRBJ2-1 | TRBD1 | - | TRBV10-3 | CAISPSRDSPYNEQFF | TGTGCCATCAGCCCTTCTAGGGACAGTCCCTACAATGAGCAGTTCTTC
TRBJ1-2 | - | once | TRBV25-1 | CASRGSVYGYTF | TGTGCCAGCAGAGGGAGTGTCTATGGCTACACCTTC
TRBJ1-5 | - | - | TRBV10-3 | CAISYRDSNQPQHF | TGTGCCATCAGTTACAGGGACAGCAATCAGCCCCAGCATTTT
TRBJ2-3 | - | - | TRBV2 | CASSEYPRGYF | TGTGCCAGCAGTGAATATCCCCGGGGGTATTTT
TRBJ2-7 | - | - | TRBV21-1 | CASSTGTEHYEQYF | TGTGCCAGCAGCACCGGGACAGAGCACTACGAGCAGTACTTC
TRBJ1-1 | - | - | TRBV11-2 | CASSLPGGLSYEAFF | TGTGCCAGCAGCTTGCCCGGGGGGCTTTCCTACGAAGCTTTCTTT
TRBJ1-1 | - | few | TRBV11-2 | CASSFYRNTEAFF | TGTGCCAGCAGCTTCTACAGGAACACTGAAGCTTTCTTT
TRBJ2-2 | TRBD2 | - | TRBV27 | CASSLGTSGFTGELFF | TGTGCCAGCAGCCTCGGGACTAGCGGCTTCACCGGGGAGCTGTTTTTT
TRBJ2-7 | TRBD1 | - | TRBV7-6 | CASSLGFGQGKEYEQYF | TGTGCCAGCAGCTTAGGGTTCGGACAGGGAAAAGAATACGAGCAGTACTTC
TRBJ1-2 | TRBD1 | - | TRBV13 | CASSLGAGGGYTF | TGTGCCAGCAGCTTAGGGGCAGGGGGTGGCTACACCTTC
TRBJ1-1 | - | - | TRBV5-1 | CASSDQENTEAFF | TGCGCCAGCAGCGACCAGGAGAACACTGAAGCTTTCTTT
TRBJ1-1 | - | - | TRBV3-1/TRBV3-2 | CASSQDGGVTEAFF | TGTGCCAGCAGCCAAGATGGGGGGGTCACTGAAGCTTTCTTT
TRBJ2-2 | - | - | TRBV15 | CATSIRRATTGELFF | TGTGCCACATCTATAAGGAGGGCGACCACCGGGGAGCTGTTTTTT
TRBJ1-3 | - | - | TRBV9 | CASSVGPAPGATIYF | TGTGCCAGCAGCGTAGGACCAGCGCCCGGAGCCACCATATATTTT
TRBJ1-5 | - | - | TRBV12-3/TRBV12-4 | CASRGGYNQPQHF | TGTGCCAGCAGGGGGGGGTACAATCAGCCCCAGCATTTT
TRBJ1-1 | - | - | TRBV10-1 | CASSERAGNTEAFF | TGCGCCAGCAGTGAAAGAGCGGGGAACACTGAAGCTTTCTTT
TRBJ1-3 | - | - | TRBV30 | CALASGAFSGNTIYF | TGTGCCCTTGCTTCAGGGGCCTTCTCTGGAAACACCATATATTTT
TRBJ1-3 | - | - | TRBV4-1 | CASSPEVARNTIYF | TGCGCCAGCAGCCCCGAGGTGGCTCGAAACACCATATATTTT
TRBJ1-5 | - | few | TRBV18 | CASSLAPGRGVSNQPQHF | TGTGCCAGCTCACTGGCCCCGGGACGGGGGGTCAGCAATCAGCCCCAGCATTTT
TRBJ1-2 | - | - | TRBV5-1 | CASSFGGENYGYTF | TGCGCCAGCAGCTTCGGGGGAGAGAACTATGGCTACACCTTC
TRBJ1-1 | - | - | TRBV23-1 | CASSQSEEGRVSTEAFF | TGCGCCAGCAGTCAATCCGAGGAGGGGCGCGTCTCGACTGAAGCTTTCTTT
TRBJ1-1 | - | - | TRBV20-1 | CSARAANEAFF | TGCAGTGCTAGGGCGGCAAATGAAGCTTTCTTT
TRBJ2-3 | - | - | TRBV5-1 | CASRESSTDTQYF | TGCGCCAGTAGGGAGTCTAGCACAGATACGCAGTATTTT
TRBJ2-3 | - | - | TRBV7-9 | CAIWALLGDTQYF | TGTGCCATCTGGGCCCTTCTGGGAGATACGCAGTATTTT
TRBJ2-3 | - | - | TRBV6-5 | CASSYSRLDDTDTQYF | TGTGCCAGCAGTTACTCGCGACTAGATGACACAGATACGCAGTATTTT
TRBJ1-6 | - | - | TRBV19 | CASRSRRSYNSPLHF | TGTGCCAGTAGAAGCAGGCGCTCCTATAATTCACCCCTCCACTTT
TRBJ2-5 | TRBD2 | - | TRBV19 | CASSIGGLAGGQETQYF | TGTGCCAGTAGTATAGGCGGACTAGCCGGAGGTCAAGAGACCCAGTACTTC